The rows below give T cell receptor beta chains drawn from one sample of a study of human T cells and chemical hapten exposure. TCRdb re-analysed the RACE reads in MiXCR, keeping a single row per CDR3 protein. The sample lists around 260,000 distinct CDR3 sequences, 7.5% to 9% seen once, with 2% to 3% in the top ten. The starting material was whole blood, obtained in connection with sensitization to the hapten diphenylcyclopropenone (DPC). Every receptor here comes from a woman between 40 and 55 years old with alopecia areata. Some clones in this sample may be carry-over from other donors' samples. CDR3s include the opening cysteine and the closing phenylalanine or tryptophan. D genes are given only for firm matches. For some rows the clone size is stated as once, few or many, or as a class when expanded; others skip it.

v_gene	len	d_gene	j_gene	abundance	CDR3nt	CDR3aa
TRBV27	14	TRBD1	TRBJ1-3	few	TGTGCCAGCAGTCCCGGGACAGGGGGAAACACCATATATTTT	CASSPGTGGNTIYF
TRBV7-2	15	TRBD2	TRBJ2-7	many	TGTGCCAGCAGCTTAAGGGCGGGAGGTGCCTACGAGCAGTACTTC	CASSLRAGGAYEQYF
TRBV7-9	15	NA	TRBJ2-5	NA	TGTGCCAGCAGCCCTATGAGACTAGGGGGCGAGACCCAGTACTTC	CASSPMRLGGETQYF
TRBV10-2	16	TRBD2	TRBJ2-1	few	TGCGCCAGCAGTGAGCCGGGACTAGCGGTGCCAAATGAGCAGTTCTTC	CASSEPGLAVPNEQFF
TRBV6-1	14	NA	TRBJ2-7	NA	TGTGCCAGCAGCGTCGAAGCGCTCTCCTACGAGCAGTACTTC	CASSVEALSYEQYF
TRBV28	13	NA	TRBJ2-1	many	TGTGCCAGCAGTTTTGGAGGGGGCAATGAGCAGTTCTTC	CASSFGGGNEQFF
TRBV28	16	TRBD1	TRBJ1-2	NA	TGTGCCAGCAGTTCTAACCCAGGGGGCAGGTACTATGGCTACACCTTC	CASSSNPGGRYYGYTF
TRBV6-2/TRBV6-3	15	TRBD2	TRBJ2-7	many	TGTGCCAGCAGTCCCTTAGCGGGAGGGACCTACGAGCAGTACTTC	CASSPLAGGTYEQYF
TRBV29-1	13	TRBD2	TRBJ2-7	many	TGCAGCGTTGAATCGACTAGCGGGACCGAGCAGTACTTC	CSVESTSGTEQYF
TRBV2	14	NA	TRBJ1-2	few	TGTGCCAGCAGGGGGGGCGAGTTCGACTATGGCTACACCTTC	CASRGGEFDYGYTF
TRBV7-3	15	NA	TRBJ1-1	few	TGTGCCAGCAGCCCCCCGGGGAGGGGGAACACTGAAGCTTTCTTT	CASSPPGRGNTEAFF
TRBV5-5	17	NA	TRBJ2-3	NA	TGTGCCAGCAGCTTAAGCGTCGGAGGCGTCTACACAGATACGCAGTATTTT	CASSLSVGGVYTDTQYF